This T cell receptor (beta chain) was observed in a study of blood T cells in healthy people across ages (dated by TCRdb to about 2015). Concerning the study at large: In model experiments, template switching captured roughly one uniquely barcoded TCR beta cDNA molecule for every two T cells. Using deep sequencing normalized with unique cDNA molecular identifiers, the study measured how TCR beta repertoire diversity changes with age. The donors were split into four age groups: young (average around 17 years), middle-aged (roughly 39), aged (more than 60) and long-lived (under 85). Using the same blood draw, the study looked at two additional independent replicas of 1 million unique cDNA reads for two donors, one aged 18 to 30 and the other aged 80 or older. The research as a whole found: The CMV infection status of donors was not known, potentially confounding age-related changes in expanded clonotypes. Compared with the aged group, more naive CD4+ T cells, fewer expanded clones and increased TCR diversity were shown by the long-lived group, suggesting age selection. Observed TCR beta diversity per million T cells fell roughly linearly with age, and a significant reduction was already apparent by age roughly 40. The percentage of naive T cells measured by flow cytometry correlated strongly with observed TCR beta diversity. Bulk unsorted PBMC profiling prevented conclusive comparison of naive and antigen-experienced compartments. Estimates of total diversity based on one million sequenced T cells were considered lower bounds and underestimates.

Library method: 5' RACE. The listed sequencing device is Illumina HiSeq 2500. A second roughly 6 to 12 cycle PCR used a sample-barcoded 5' primer and a J-beta primer mix. Each TCR beta cDNA molecule received a unique molecular identifier from a template-switch 5' adaptor carrying 12 random nucleotides. At least 3 million CDR3-containing paired-end reads were obtained from each sample. First-strand cDNA synthesis was performed from all RNA using the Mint cDNA synthesis kit, with priming by a TRBC-specific oligonucleotide. Following uracil-DNA glycosylase treatment, all cDNA underwent a first 18-cycle PCR with the universal primers M1SS and BC2_uni_R. The authors' analysis ran thus. For normalization, 1 million high-quality reads, each with a distinct molecular identifier, were randomly selected from each sample. Instead of being binned into consensus sequences, reads with shared molecular identifiers were discarded. MiTCR, set to a Q25 quality threshold and the strictest error-elimination algorithm, was used for CDR3 identification, clonotype clustering and error correction. A nonparametric unseen species model with Euler transformation was used to estimate lower-bound total TCR beta diversity. TCRdb reanalyzed the raw reads on its own, using fastp at Q25 for trimming and MiXCR for clone calling, and kept in-frame beta chains. Every distinct CDR3 protein forms one entry, paired with its most common genes and DNA. The V and J calls follow TCRdb's processing rather than the paper's. The table for this sample lists 600,000 to 1,000,000 distinct CDR3 sequences; 20% to 30% of them were counted only once. The ten biggest clones cover under 4.5% of the sample.

This clonotype was observed a few times. Its cognate antigen has yet to be identified. No much larger clonotype is one base removed from it; base qualities were not supplied. The roughly 37 donors, aged about 6 to 95 years, were systemically healthy Caucasian individuals from Russia. Each donor gave ten milliliters of peripheral blood, collected into EDTA-treated Vacutainer tubes. Ficoll-Paque density-gradient centrifugation was used to isolate PBMCs, with at least 7 million obtained per sample. Trizol reagent was used to extract total RNA from PBMCs, with at least 6 micrograms per sample. Naive CD45RAhigh/CD27high T cell percentages were measured by flow cytometry on a PBMC aliquot from every donor. There are 14 amino acids in the CDR3, from cysteine to phenylalanine inclusive. The DNA shown is the 42-base CDR3, in frame from base 1. The V end gives up 7 bases and the J end 0 bases, leaving 4 bases in the junction not matched to a gene. The CDR1 and CDR2 encoded by the germline V gene are SQVTM and ANQGSEA.

Separately, the same data were catalogued under a study of T cells of mothers and their children. As described in the second report: Nine systemically healthy Caucasian individuals, comprising three mothers and their six children, were included as donors. cDNA synthesis consumed the entire amount of extracted RNA, loaded at 1.5 ug RNA in each 15 ul reaction. In the second PCR, the M1S primer introduced both the sample barcodes and 2-4 random nucleotides. More than 9 million TCR beta CDR3 reads were obtained from each mother, and several million reads were obtained from each child. In both related and unrelated pairs, thymic selection shapes the output of TCR recombination in a similar way, with inherited differences having only a minor effect. Normalized repertoire overlap was always slightly but never significantly higher in related than unrelated mother-child pairs. With a sensitivity of roughly 93 clones per million clonotypes, no persistent microchimeric T cell clones were detected. Deep NGS was used in the study to compare the TCR beta repertoires of mothers and children and to look for features that separate related mother-child pairs from unrelated individuals. Mothers averaged roughly 40 +/- 4 years of age and children averaged 11 +/- 4 years. After adapter ligation was performed with NEBNext reagents, the libraries were sequenced on an Illumina HiSeq 2000 with 100+100 nt paired-end reads. To avoid cross-contamination, the mother libraries and the child libraries were prepared a month apart and sequenced in separate runs. For each donor, somewhere between about 450,000 and 2,000,000 distinct TCR beta clonotypes were identified. Naive TCR beta clonotypes were estimated from low-frequency clonotypes matched to each donor's FACS-determined naive share, without sorting.

Material for sequencing was blood. The sequence was collected from a boy aged 5 to 17 in good health. Rearrangement joined TRBV29-1 to TRBJ2-3, and 10 bases in between align with TRBD2. Here the CDR3 is given as CSAWTSGSTDTQYF. The DNA is TGCAGCGCCTGGACTAGCGGCAGCACAGATACGCAGTATTTT.